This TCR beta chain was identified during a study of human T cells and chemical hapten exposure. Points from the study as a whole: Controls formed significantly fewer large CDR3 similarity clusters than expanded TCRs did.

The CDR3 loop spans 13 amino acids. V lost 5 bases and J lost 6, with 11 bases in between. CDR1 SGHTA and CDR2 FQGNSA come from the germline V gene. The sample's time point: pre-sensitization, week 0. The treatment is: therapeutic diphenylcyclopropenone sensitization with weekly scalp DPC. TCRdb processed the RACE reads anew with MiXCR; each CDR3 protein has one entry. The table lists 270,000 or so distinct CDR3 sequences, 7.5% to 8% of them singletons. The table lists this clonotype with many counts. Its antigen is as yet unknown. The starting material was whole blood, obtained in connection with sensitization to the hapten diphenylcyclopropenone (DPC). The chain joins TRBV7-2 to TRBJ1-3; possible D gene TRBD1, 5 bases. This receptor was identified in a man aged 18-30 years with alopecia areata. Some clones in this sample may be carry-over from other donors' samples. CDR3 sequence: CASSRLTANTIYF. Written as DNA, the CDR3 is TGTGCCAGCAGCCGACTGACAGCAAACACCATATATTTT.